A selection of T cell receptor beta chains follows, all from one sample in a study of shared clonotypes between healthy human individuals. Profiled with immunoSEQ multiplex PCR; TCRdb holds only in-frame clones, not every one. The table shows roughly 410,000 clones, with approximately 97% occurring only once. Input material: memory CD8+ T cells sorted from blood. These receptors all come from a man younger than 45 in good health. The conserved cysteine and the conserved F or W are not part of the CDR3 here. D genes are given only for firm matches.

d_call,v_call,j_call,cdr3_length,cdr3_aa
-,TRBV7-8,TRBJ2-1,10,ASSGHYNEQF
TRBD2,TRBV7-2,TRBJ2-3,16,ASSLLPASGRGTDTQY
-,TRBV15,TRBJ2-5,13,ATSRDLRGGETQY
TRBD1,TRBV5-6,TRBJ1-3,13,ASRRGTGPRNTIY
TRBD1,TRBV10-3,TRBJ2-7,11,AISETGGYEQY
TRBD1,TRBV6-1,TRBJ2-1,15,ASSEAADRLRTNEQF
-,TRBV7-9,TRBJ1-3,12,ASSLGDSGNTIY
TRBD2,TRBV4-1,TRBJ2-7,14,ASSQGRGSGYYEQY
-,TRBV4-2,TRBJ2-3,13,ASSQGGFSTDTQY
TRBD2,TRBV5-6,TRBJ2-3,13,ASSFAGVSPDTQY
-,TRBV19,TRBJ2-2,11,ASSKRGTGELF
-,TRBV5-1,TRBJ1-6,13,ASSLGSGSNSPLH
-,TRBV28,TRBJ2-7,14,ASSLGPLLATYEQY
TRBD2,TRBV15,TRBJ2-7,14,ATSSKKAGGPYEQY
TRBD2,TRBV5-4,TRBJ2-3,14,ASSPEPGLAGTAQY
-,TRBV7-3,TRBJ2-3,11,ASSLKGGGRQY
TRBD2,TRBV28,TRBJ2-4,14,ASSLYGRAAKNIQY
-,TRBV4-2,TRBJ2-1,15,ASSQDRTPGIYNEQF